The clone carrying this T cell receptor (beta chain) was detected ten times or more. Germline V CDR1 and CDR2: DFQATT, SNEGSKA (reference sequence). This CDR3 comprises 14 residues. With V trimmed by 3 bases and J by 4 bases, 2 bases remained unmatched. A J-beta primer mix and a sample-barcoded 5' primer were used in a second PCR of about 7 to 12 cycles. MiXCR, applied by TCRdb to the 5' RACE reads, yields one record per CDR3 protein. This table holds hundreds of thousands of distinct CDR3 sequences, about 30% found once. The data derive from a study of blood T cells in healthy people across ages. Specimen: blood. This sequence originates from an elderly woman in good health. J is TRBJ1-5 and V is TRBV20-1; TRBD1 agrees at 11 bases. CDR3 residues: CSASGQGANQPQHF. The CDR3 coding sequence is TGCAGTGCTAGCGGACAGGGGGCTAATCAGCCCCAGCATTTT.